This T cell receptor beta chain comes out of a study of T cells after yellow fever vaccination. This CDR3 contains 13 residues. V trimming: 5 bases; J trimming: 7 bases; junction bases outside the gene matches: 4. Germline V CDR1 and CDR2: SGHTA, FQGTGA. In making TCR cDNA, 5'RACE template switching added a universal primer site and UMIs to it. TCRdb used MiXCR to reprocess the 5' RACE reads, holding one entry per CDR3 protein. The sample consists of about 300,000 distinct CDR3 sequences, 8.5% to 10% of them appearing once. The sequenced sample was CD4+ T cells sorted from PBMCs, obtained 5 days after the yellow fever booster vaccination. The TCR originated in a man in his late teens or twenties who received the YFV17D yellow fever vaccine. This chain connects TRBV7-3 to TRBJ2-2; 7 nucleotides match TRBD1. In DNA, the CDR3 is TGTGCCAGCAGCCAACAGGGGTACGGGGAGCTGTTTTTT. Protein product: CASSQQGYGELFF. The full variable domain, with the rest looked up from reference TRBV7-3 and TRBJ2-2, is GAGVSQTPSNKVTEKGKYVELRCDPISGHTALYWYRQSLGQGPEFLIYFQGTGAADDSGLPNDRFFAVRPEGSVSTLKIQRTERGDSAVYLCASSQQGYGELFFGEGSRLTVL.